The 13 T cell receptor beta chains in this list originate from one sample, sequenced in a study of blood T cells in healthy people across ages. Through a sample-barcoded 5' primer and a J-beta primer mix, a second PCR was run for roughly 6 to 11 cycles. TCRdb independently ran MiXCR on the 5' RACE reads; one entry per CDR3 protein. The sample shows approximately 490,000 distinct CDR3 sequences, less than 25% of them seen only once. The sample was also linked to a second study, of T cells of mothers and their children.

The material sequenced was blood. Every receptor here comes from a boy aged 5 to 17 in good health.

A few counts support this clonotype. CDR3 sequence (DNA): TGCAGCTCGTCGAGGACACTCATGAACACTGAAGCTTTCTTT. It is translated as CSSSRTLMNTEAFF. V is TRBV29-1 and J is TRBJ1-1, with D perhaps TRBD1 (5 bases). Germline V gene lookup returns CDR1 SQVTM and CDR2 ANQGSEA. Trimming stripped 8 bases from V and 0 bases from J, with 16 bases between. There are 14 residues in the CDR3. Complete variable domain (other parts from reference TRBV29-1 and TRBJ1-1): SAVISQKPSRDICQRGTSLTIQCQVDSQVTMMFWYRQQPGQSLTLIATANQGSEATYESGFVIDKFPISRPNLTFSTLTVSNMSPEDSSIYLCSSSRTLMNTEAFFGQGTRLTVV.

This clonotype was observed a few times. The chain carries TRBV3-1 and TRBJ2-1; D may be TRBD1 (6 bases). This CDR3 contains 14 residues. The V gene lost 4 bases and the J gene lost 4 bases, with 11 bases spanning the gap. Germline CDR1 and CDR2: LGHDT and YNNKEL (reference sequence). The CDR3 sequence: CASSLEGEYNEQFF. The CDR3 DNA sequence: TGTGCCAGCAGCCTAGAGGGGGAATACAATGAGCAGTTCTTC.

The CDR3 bases are TGCAGCGTTGAAGACCTACGGGAAAGCTACAATGAGCAGTTCTTC. It encodes CSVEDLRESYNEQFF. The rearrangement links TRBV29-1 to TRBJ2-1; tentatively, D is TRBD2 (5 bases). V shed 0 bases and J shed 3 bases, with 12 bases lying between them. Germline V CDR1 and CDR2: SQVTM, ANQGSEA. This CDR3 contains 15 residues.

This clonotype was seen once. The chain has TRBV4-3 and TRBJ2-1, with 8 bases matching TRBD1. There are 16 residues in the CDR3. CDR1 and CDR2 from the germline V gene are LGHNA and YSLEER. V lost 4 bases, J lost 3 bases, and 8 bases stayed unmatched. The CDR3 region has the DNA TGCGCCAGCAGCCCAACAGGGGGATATGGCTACAATGAGCAGTTCTTC. It is translated as CASSPTGGYGYNEQFF.

The table lists this clonotype with a few counts. The chain links TRBV5-4 to TRBJ2-7; 9 bases align to TRBD1. Germline CDR1 is SGHNT and CDR2 is YYREEE (reference sequence). J was trimmed by 3 bases and V by 4 bases; bases with no gene match: 8. The CDR3 contains 15 residues. CDR3 in amino acids: CASSDTRDRDYEQYF. The CDR3 DNA reads as TGTGCCAGCAGCGACACCCGGGACAGGGACTACGAGCAGTACTTC.

This clonotype came up a few times. V gene TRBV4-3 combines with J gene TRBJ1-2; D gene uncertain. There are 13 residues in the CDR3. V was pared by 0 bases and J by 3 bases, with 5 bases between. Germline CDR1 and CDR2: LGHNA and YSLEER. This CDR3 reads CASSQELDYGYTF. CDR3 sequence (DNA): TGCGCCAGCAGCCAAGAGCTAGACTATGGCTACACCTTC.

This clonotype was counted a few times. The rearrangement uses TRBV12-3 or TRBV12-4 and TRBJ2-7; 11 positions agree with TRBD1. CDR3 length equals 14 residues. With 6 bases clipped from V and 5 bases from J, the junction kept 6 bases outside the gene matches. The CDR3, as DNA: TGTGCCAGCAGAAACGGGACAGGGGGAAACGAGCAGTACTTC. It codes for CASRNGTGGNEQYF.

This clonotype was observed a few times. Here the CDR3 DNA reads TGTGCCAGCAGCTTCCCCGCAGGGTATGGTGGCTACACCTTC. Protein: CASSFPAGYGGYTF. V usage is TRBV7-9 and J usage is TRBJ1-2; the D gene is possibly TRBD1 (5 bases). Per germline, CDR1 SEHNR and CDR2 FQNEAQ (reference sequence). The CDR3 contains 14 residues. Deletions cut 3 bases from V and 7 bases from J, with 15 bases between.

The chain is built from TRBV11-3 and TRBJ2-1; TRBD1 is a possible D gene (6 bases). CDR1 and CDR2 (germline): SGHNT, YENEEA. The germline V and J ends were trimmed by 3 bases and 3 bases, with 12 bases remaining between them. The CDR3 extends over 15 amino acids. Written as DNA, the CDR3 is TGTGCCAGCAGCTTTACTGGACAGTTCTACAATGAGCAGTTCTTC. Translating gives CASSFTGQFYNEQFF.

V and J are TRBV2 and TRBJ2-7; 8 nucleotides line up with TRBD1. The CDR3 covers 15 residues. The germline CDR1 and CDR2 sequences are SNHLY and FYNNEI. With 7 bases clipped from V and 0 bases from J, the junction kept 8 bases outside the gene matches. The CDR3: CASTGTGANSYEQYF. DNA of the CDR3: TGTGCCAGCACTGGGACAGGTGCGAACTCCTACGAGCAGTACTTC.

The chain links TRBV20-1 to TRBJ2-5, with TRBD2 matching 12 bases. The germline gives CDR1 DFQATT, CDR2 SNEGSKA (reference sequence). Germline trimming cut 5 bases from V and 4 bases from J; bases unmatched to any gene: 2. This CDR3 is built from 13 residues. CDR3 sequence (DNA): TGCAGTGCTGGACTAGCGGGGTTAGAGACCCAGTACTTC. Its protein is CSAGLAGLETQYF.

This clonotype was seen ten or more times. The chain uses TRBV29-1 and TRBJ2-5; 8 bases are shared with TRBD2. CDR1 SQVTM and CDR2 ANQGSEA come from the germline V gene. The CDR3 runs to 13 residues. Trimming took 6 bases from V and 5 from J; bases not matched to a gene: 8. DNA for the CDR3: TGCAGCGTCCCAGCGGGAGTATGGGAGACCCAGTACTTC. Translating it yields CSVPAGVWETQYF.

As regards this clonotype: The junction departs from germline at one end; a sequencing error may be responsible. This rearrangement joins TRBV9 to TRBJ2-1; the D is unclear. The J call may be in error: the DNA end matches TRBJ2-7 better. The CDR3 is made up of 14 amino acids. Germline CDR1 and CDR2: SGDLS and YYNGEE. CDR3 protein: CAGSVGSESYEQYF. DNA for the CDR3: TGTGCCGGCAGCGTAGGGTCAGAGTCCTACGAGCAGTACTTC.